These 24 T cell receptor beta chains were sequenced from one sample in a study of OX40 agonist ivuxolimab in advanced cancers. Clones were read by immunoSEQ multiplex PCR, and TCRdb kept only the in-frame ones, dropping some. The sample contains about 67,000 clones, around 83% of which appear only once. The sequenced sample was CD4+ or CD8+ T cells sorted from blood, obtained in a trial of the OX40 agonist ivuxolimab. Source of these receptors: an adult with an advanced solid tumor such as melanoma, head and neck, liver or kidney cancer.

The V and J genes are TRBV2 and TRBJ2-6; no definite D call. Per germline, CDR1 SNHLY and CDR2 FYNNEI. This CDR3 spans 12 amino acids. Trimming took off 8 bases at V and 4 bases at J, with 6 bases between the two ends. The CDR3 region is CASAPGANVLTF. As DNA, the CDR3 is TGTGCCAGCGCCCCGGGGGCCAACGTCCTGACTTTC.

The rearrangement links TRBV2 to TRBJ1-2; D is possibly TRBD1 (6 bases). The CDR3 is made up of 13 amino acids. The germline V gene encodes CDR1 SNHLY and CDR2 FYNNEI. Deletions cut 6 bases from V and 5 bases from J, with 13 bases between. CDR3 sequence reads: CASRTGAPYGYTF. For the CDR3, the DNA is TGTGCCAGCAGGACAGGTGCCCCTTATGGCTACACCTTC.

V gene TRBV11-3 combines with J gene TRBJ2-3; the D gene is possibly TRBD2 (5 bases). V shed 1 base and J shed 3 bases, with 11 bases lying between them. CDR3 size: 15 residues. The germline V gene has CDR1 SGHNT and CDR2 YENEEA. The CDR3 here is CASSLAPGVTDTQYF. The CDR3 DNA reads TGTGCCAGCAGCTTAGCTCCCGGGGTAACAGATACGCAGTATTTT.

This chain uses TRBV5-6 with TRBJ2-4; 7 bases are a match to TRBD1. The CDR3 contains 14 residues. Germline V CDR1 and CDR2: SGHDT, YYEEEE. The junction had 6 bases not matched to a gene; V was cut back by 4 bases and J by 5 bases. The CDR3 DNA reads TGTGCCAGCAGCCTCACAGGGGTCGAAAACATTCAGTACTTC. Translating gives CASSLTGVENIQYF.

This clone was found a few times. The J gene is TRBJ1-1, the V gene TRBV7-9; D might be TRBD1 (6 bases). Trimming left V 5 bases short and J 6 bases short, with 16 bases between. The CDR3 sequence is 14 residues long. Germline-derived CDR1 and CDR2 are SEHNR and FQNEAQ (reference sequence). The CDR3 reads CASSMGHQLAEAFF. CDR3 bases: TGTGCCAGCAGCATGGGACATCAACTCGCTGAAGCTTTCTTT.

The CDR3 nucleotides are TGTGCCAGCAGCTTCGGGCTAGCGGGGGGAGGCGGTGAGCAGTTCTTC. It encodes CASSFGLAGGGGEQFF. The V and J genes are TRBV5-4 and TRBJ2-1, with 11 positions matching TRBD2. The junction had 10 bases not matched to a gene; V was cut back by 2 bases and J by 9 bases. The germline CDR1 and CDR2 sequences are SGHNT and YYREEE (reference sequence). CDR3 size: 16 residues.

This sequence joins TRBV27 and TRBJ2-7; the match to TRBD1 covers 7 bases. Germline V lookup: CDR1 MNHEY, CDR2 SMNVEV (reference sequence). Unmatched junction bases numbered 20, after V lost 5 bases and J lost 7 bases. This CDR3 is 17 amino acids long. CDR3 sequence reads: CASSEETRQGGGREQYF. In DNA form, the CDR3 reads TGTGCCAGCAGTGAAGAAACCCGACAGGGTGGGGGACGAGAGCAGTACTTC.

The chain employs TRBV5-4 and TRBJ2-7, with 14 bases that match TRBD2. V dropped 3 bases and J dropped 7; count of bases not matched to a gene: 12. Germline CDR1 is SGHNT and CDR2 is YYREEE (reference sequence). This CDR3 contains 17 residues. The CDR3 reads CASSSTTTSGRAREQYF. In DNA, the CDR3 is TGTGCCAGCAGCTCGACTACGACTAGCGGGAGGGCCCGGGAGCAGTACTTC.

The chain links TRBV19 to TRBJ1-2; perhaps TRBD1 as D (5 bases). The CDR3 consists of 14 residues. Germline V gives CDR1 LNHDA, CDR2 SQIVND (reference sequence). The V and J ends lost 10 bases and 5 bases respectively, with 20 bases between them. The CDR3 spells CAIGDPGRAYGYTF. The CDR3 DNA reads as TGTGCCATCGGGGACCCTGGGAGGGCGTATGGCTACACCTTC.

CDR3 residues: CASSLGSTDNSPLHF. CDR3 nucleotides: TGTGCCAGCAGCTTGGGGTCAACGGATAATTCACCCCTCCACTTT. This chain links TRBV5-4 with TRBJ1-6, with D unresolved. The V end was cut by 0 bases, the J end by 5 bases, with 9 bases between. Germline CDR1 reads SGHNT; CDR2 reads YYREEE (reference sequence). The CDR3 has 15 residues.

The chain uses TRBV30 and TRBJ2-5; D perhaps matches TRBD1 (6 bases). V lost 5 bases and J 5 bases, leaving 12 bases between the germline ends. The CDR3 is made up of 12 amino acids. The germline gives CDR1 GTSNPN, CDR2 SVGIG (reference sequence). CDR3 nucleotide sequence: TGTGCCTGGGGGGGCTATCTGGAGACCCAGTACTTC. This gives the protein CAWGGYLETQYF.

The CDR3 region has the DNA TGCGCCAGCAGTCAATGGGCTCCAATAGAGTACGAGCAGTACTTC. Protein: CASSQWAPIEYEQYF. The V gene is TRBV23-1, the J gene TRBJ2-7; D ambiguous. TRBV23-1 is designated an ORF whose function remains uncertain. V lost 1 base and J lost 4, with 14 bases in between. This CDR3 is 15 amino acids long.

In its sample, this clone was seen a few times. The V and J genes are TRBV4-1 and TRBJ2-7, with D possibly TRBD2 on 7 matching bases. There are 20 residues in the CDR3. Germline CDR1 MGHRA, CDR2 YSYEKL. Trimming took off 1 base at V and 7 bases at J, with 32 bases between the two ends. DNA for the CDR3: TGCGCCAGCAGCCAAGTTCTCTTACGAGGTCCGGGGGGCATTCGGCGGGAGCAGTACTTC. Amino acids: CASSQVLLRGPGGIRREQYF.

This clone appeared once. This sequence joins TRBV2 and TRBJ2-7; 8 nucleotides line up with TRBD1. The CDR3 loop spans 13 amino acids. Germline values: CDR1 SNHLY, CDR2 FYNNEI. Losses at the gene ends were 7 bases for V and 5 bases for J; bases not matched to a gene: 7. CDR3 sequence: CASKGQGDHEQYF. The CDR3 DNA is TGTGCCAGCAAAGGACAGGGTGACCACGAGCAGTACTTC.

The V and J genes are TRBV19 and TRBJ1-4; possibly TRBD1 for D (5 bases). The CDR3 runs to 14 residues. V was pared by 10 bases and J by 4 bases, with 16 bases between. Germline V gene sequence: CDR1 LNHDA, CDR2 SQIVND (reference sequence). CDR3 nucleotide sequence: TGTGCCACCAGCTTGGGGCCCAGTAATGAAAAACTGTTTTTT. Translating it yields CATSLGPSNEKLFF.

CDR3 DNA: TGTGCCAGCAGTTACTCGAGTAATGAAAAACTGTTTTTT. This translates into CASSYSSNEKLFF. The rearrangement joins TRBV6-6 to TRBJ1-4, with D unresolved. Germline CDR1 MNHNY, CDR2 SVGAGI (reference sequence). With 0 bases removed from V and 4 bases from J, the gap between germline ends came to 3 bases. The CDR3 has 13 amino acids.

This sequence joins TRBV10-3 and TRBJ2-7, with TRBD1 matching over 8 bases. This CDR3 region has 15 residues. Trimming at V came to 4 bases and at J to 3 bases, leaving 8 bases not matched to a gene. Germline loops: CDR1 ENHRY, CDR2 SYGVKD. The CDR3 DNA reads TGTGCCATCAGTGCAGGGGGCGGGAAGAACTACGAGCAGTACTTC. It yields the protein CAISAGGGKNYEQYF.

The V call is TRBV5-4, the J call TRBJ2-1; tentatively, D is TRBD1 (6 bases). The ends were cut back, 4 bases at V and 10 bases at J, with 15 bases in the middle. The germline V gene has CDR1 SGHNT and CDR2 YYREEE (reference sequence). The CDR3 spans 13 residues. The DNA of the CDR3 is TGTGCCAGCAGCAGGGCCCGGGACACCGAGCAGTTCTTC. This gives the protein CASSRARDTEQFF.

This sequence joins TRBV10-3 and TRBJ2-2, with 7 bases lining up with TRBD1. From germline, CDR1 is ENHRY and CDR2 SYGVKD. CDR3 size: 17 residues. J lost 4 bases, V lost 4 bases, and 12 bases had no gene match. CDR3 sequence: CAISATTGRHRTGELFF. CDR3 in DNA: TGTGCCATCAGTGCAACGACAGGGCGGCATCGCACCGGGGAGCTGTTTTTT.

This clone appeared a few times. The chain links TRBV14 to TRBJ1-1; D is unclear. V was cut by 4 bases and J by 10 bases, with 16 bases left in between. The CDR3 runs to 13 residues. Per germline, CDR1 SGHDN and CDR2 FVKESK. The CDR3 reads CASSPPALLGAFF. CDR3 nucleotide sequence: TGTGCCAGCAGCCCCCCGGCCCTGCTGGGAGCTTTCTTT.

The CDR3 DNA reads as TGTGCCAGCAGCCGACAGGTCAACACTGAAGCTTTCTTT. Its protein is CASSRQVNTEAFF. The chain joins TRBV7-2 to TRBJ1-1; a possible D gene is TRBD1 (6 bases). Trimming took 5 bases from V and 2 from J, leaving 9 bases between them. Germline values: CDR1 SGHTA, CDR2 FQGNSA. CDR3 length: 13 residues.

This chain connects TRBV11-2 to TRBJ2-5; tentative D call: TRBD2 (6 bases). Looked up from germline, CDR1 is SGHAT and CDR2 is FQNNGV. The CDR3 covers 13 residues. The V end was cut by 4 bases, the J end by 5 bases, with 11 bases between. CDR3 DNA sequence: TGTGCCAGCAGCTCTAACGCGGGGGAGACCCAGTACTTC. It is translated as CASSSNAGETQYF.

In this sample, this clone turned up once. This chain links TRBV7-2 with TRBJ2-7; 7 bases line up with TRBD1. Germline CDR1 SGHTA, CDR2 FQGNSA. Trimming at V came to 5 bases and at J to 6 bases, leaving 7 bases not matched to a gene. This CDR3 is 13 amino acids long. The CDR3 region is CASSRSTGPEQYF. The CDR3 coding sequence is TGTGCCAGCAGCCGATCGACAGGGCCCGAGCAGTACTTC.

V is TRBV6-6 and J is TRBJ2-1, with D tentatively TRBD2 (6 bases). The V end lost 0 bases, the J end lost 9 bases, and 18 bases lay between the germline ends. The V gene's germline CDR1 is MNHNY and CDR2 SVGAGI (reference sequence). This CDR3 is built from 16 residues. CDR3 sequence reads: CASSYSMFGSGGEQFF. In DNA, the CDR3 is TGTGCCAGCAGTTACTCGATGTTCGGGAGTGGCGGTGAGCAGTTCTTC.